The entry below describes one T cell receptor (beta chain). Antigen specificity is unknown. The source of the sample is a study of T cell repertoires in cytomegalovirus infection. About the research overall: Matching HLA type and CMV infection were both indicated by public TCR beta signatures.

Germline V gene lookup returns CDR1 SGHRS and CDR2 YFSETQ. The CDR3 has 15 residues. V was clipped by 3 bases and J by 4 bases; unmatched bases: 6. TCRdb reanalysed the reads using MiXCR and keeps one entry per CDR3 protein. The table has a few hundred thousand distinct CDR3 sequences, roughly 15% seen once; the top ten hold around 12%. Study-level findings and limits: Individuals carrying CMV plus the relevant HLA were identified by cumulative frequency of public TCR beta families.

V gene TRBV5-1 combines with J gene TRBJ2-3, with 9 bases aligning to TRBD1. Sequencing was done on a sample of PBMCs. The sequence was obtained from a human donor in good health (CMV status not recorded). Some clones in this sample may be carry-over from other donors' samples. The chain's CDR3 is CASSSGQGESDTQYF. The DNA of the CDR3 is TGCGCCAGCAGCTCGGGACAGGGAGAATCAGATACGCAGTATTTT.